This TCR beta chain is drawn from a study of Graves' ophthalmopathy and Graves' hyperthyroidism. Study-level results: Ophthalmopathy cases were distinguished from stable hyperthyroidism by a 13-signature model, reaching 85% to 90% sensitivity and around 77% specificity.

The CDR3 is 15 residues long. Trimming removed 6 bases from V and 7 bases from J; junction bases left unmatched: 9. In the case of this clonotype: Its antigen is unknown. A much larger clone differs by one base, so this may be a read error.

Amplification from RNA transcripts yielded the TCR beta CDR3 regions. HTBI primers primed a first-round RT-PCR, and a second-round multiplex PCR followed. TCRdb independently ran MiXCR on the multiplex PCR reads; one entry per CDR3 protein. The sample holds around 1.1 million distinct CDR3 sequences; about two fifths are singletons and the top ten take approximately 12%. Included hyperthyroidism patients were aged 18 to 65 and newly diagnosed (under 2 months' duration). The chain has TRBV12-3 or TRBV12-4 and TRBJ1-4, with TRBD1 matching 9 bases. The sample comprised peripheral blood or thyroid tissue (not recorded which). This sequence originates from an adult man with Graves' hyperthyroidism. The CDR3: CASSPSGTGLEKLFF. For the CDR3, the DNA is TGTGCCAGCAGCCCTTCCGGGACAGGGCTTGAAAAACTGTTTTTT.